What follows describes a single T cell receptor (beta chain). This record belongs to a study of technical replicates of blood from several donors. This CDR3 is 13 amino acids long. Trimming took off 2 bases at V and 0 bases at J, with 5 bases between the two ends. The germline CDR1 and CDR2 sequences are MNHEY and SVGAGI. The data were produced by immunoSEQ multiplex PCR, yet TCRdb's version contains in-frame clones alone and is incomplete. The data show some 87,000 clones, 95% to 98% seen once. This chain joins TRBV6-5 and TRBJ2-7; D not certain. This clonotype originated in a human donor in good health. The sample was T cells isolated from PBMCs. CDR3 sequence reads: CASSYVYSYEQYF. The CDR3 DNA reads TGTGCCAGCAGTTACGTTTACTCCTACGAGCAGTACTTC.